Described below is a single T cell receptor (beta chain) sequence and its context. Isolation of CD4+ and CD8+ T cells from PBMCs was achieved by sorting. These data belong to a study of CD8+ T cells in alopecia areata. About the research overall: Treated individuals took tofacitinib by mouth, 5 to 10 mg twice daily.

There are 17 residues in the CDR3. The V gene's germline CDR1 is LGHNA and CDR2 YSLEER. Trimming shortened V by 0 bases and J by 2 bases, and 15 bases separated the two germline ends. In each case, RNA was isolated and then reverse transcribed into cDNA as the sequencing template. Generated by immunoSEQ multiplex PCR, the TCRdb table keeps only in-frame clones and is missing some. The table has 150,000 or so clones, about 50% seen once. The receptor comes from a human donor with alopecia areata. The specimen was CD8+ T cells sorted from blood, collected at week 0. V is TRBV4-3 and J is TRBJ2-3; D ambiguous. For the CDR3, the DNA is TGCGCCAGCAGCCAAGATCTCTTCGTAGAGTCCACAGATACGCAGTATTTT. Translated, it gives CASSQDLFVESTDTQYF.